Given below is one T cell receptor beta chain in context. This clonotype was counted at least ten times. The antigen this receptor binds is unknown. The sample holds no much larger clone one base away, and base qualities are not on file. The data derive from a study of regulatory T cells in long-lasting Graves disease (dated by TCRdb to the early 2020s). Some background on the complete study: To count as having persistent Graves' disease, a patient had to have received antithyroid drug treatment for over 5 years with TSH receptor autoantibodies remaining persistently positive. Persistent Graves' disease patients were compared with newly diagnosed Graves' disease patients by peripheral blood TCR sequencing and RNA sequencing. The study was registered as a clinical trial and conducted in China. A total of around 35 samples underwent TCR sequencing: about 13 from persistent and roughly 20 from newly diagnosed Graves' disease patients. On average, persistent Graves' disease patients in the clinical cohort had been on antithyroid drugs for approximately ten years.

What the authors observed across the whole study: Persistent disease showed preferential use of TRBV28, TRBJ1-2 and TRBJ2-5, whereas newly diagnosed disease favored TRBV20-1 and TRBJ2-1. Compared with newly diagnosed patients, patients with persistent Graves' disease had lower TCR Shannon entropy and fewer highly expanded clones, which suggests clonal expansion. Patients with persistent disease shared more public clonotypes (about 2,700) than newly diagnosed patients did (around 930). The small sample size was acknowledged by the authors as a limitation that may reduce accuracy. Sequencing and analysis were limited to the TCR beta chain. Peripheral blood alone was examined, since thyroid tissue, which constituted the primary lesion, could not be accessed.

The time point label, read with the paper, signifies: persistent/refractory GD, antithyroid drugs over 5 years with positive TRAb. For both TCR sequencing and RNA sequencing, RNA was extracted from PBMCs in TRIzol. The diagnosis of Graves' disease followed American Thyroid Association guidelines. The patients came from an endocrinology department in Xi'an, China. Each patient gave approximately 8.8 milliliters of peripheral blood, collected in an EDTA anticoagulant tube. Ficoll Paque Plus density gradient separation was used to isolate PBMCs, and no further T cell sorting was performed. An Agilent 2100 Bioanalyzer and agarose gel were used to assess RNA quality, and a NanoDrop 2000 was used to measure RNA concentration. The CDR3 measures 15 amino acids from cysteine to phenylalanine. Only the CDR3 portion is preserved as DNA: 45 bases, with reading frame beginning at the first base. Trimming takes 7 bases off V and 5 bases off J; junction bases not matched to a gene: 12. As encoded in the germline V gene, CDR1 is MNHNS while CDR2 is SASEGT.

The library was produced with multiplex PCR. The sample was run on an Illumina HiSeq 4000. CDR3 regions were amplified by Arm-PCR with iRepertoire HTBI primers to construct TCR beta libraries. PCR products were gel purified before sequencing. In the paper's pipeline: Across samples, fewer than 70 TRBV and 13 to 15 TRBJ segments were identified and used for gene usage analysis of CDR3 amino acid clonotypes. COPE and FqMerger were used to merge the filtered high-quality paired reads into contigs. BLAST was used to align contigs to IMGT TRBV, TRBD and TRBJ reference genes, with CDR3 defined following IMGT. Clonotypes above 0.1% frequency were classified as highly expanded clones. Shannon entropy served as the measure of repertoire diversity, while the Gini coefficient captured V-J evenness. A clonotype was considered public if more than one individual shared it. TCRdb itself trimmed the public reads at Q25 with fastp, ran MiXCR and retained productive beta chains. Entries that share a CDR3 protein sequence are merged under the most common genes and DNA. The V and J calls and clone size are TCRdb's, not the authors'. The sample table contains about 460,000 distinct CDR3 sequences; only one count was recorded for approximately 23% of them. About 12% of the sample is taken by the ten largest.

The sequence is built from TRBV6-1 and TRBJ2-5; 8 of the junction bases match TRBD2. The source was peripheral blood mononuclear cells (PBMCs), collected when the disease was refractory, from a patient treated with antithyroid drugs. This TCR was sampled from a female donor with Graves disease. This receptor carries the CDR3 CASTPPGLEGETQYF. The nucleotide sequence reads TGTGCCAGCACCCCACCGGGACTAGAGGGTGAGACCCAGTACTTC.